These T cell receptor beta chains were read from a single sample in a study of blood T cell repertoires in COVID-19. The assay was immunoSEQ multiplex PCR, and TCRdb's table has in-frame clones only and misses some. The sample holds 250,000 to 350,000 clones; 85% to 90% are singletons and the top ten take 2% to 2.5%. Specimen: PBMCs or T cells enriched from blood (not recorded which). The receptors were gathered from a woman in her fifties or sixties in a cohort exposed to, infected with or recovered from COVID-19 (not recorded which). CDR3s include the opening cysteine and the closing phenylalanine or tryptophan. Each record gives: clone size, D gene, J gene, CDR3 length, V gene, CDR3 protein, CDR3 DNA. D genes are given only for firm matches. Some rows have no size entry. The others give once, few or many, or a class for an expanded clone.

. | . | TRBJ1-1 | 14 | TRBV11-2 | CASSLASGGLRAFF | TGTGCCAGCAGCTTGGCGAGCGGGGGGCTTCGGGCTTTCTTT
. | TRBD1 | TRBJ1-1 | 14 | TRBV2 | CASTKTGVNTEAFF | TGTGCCAGCACCAAGACAGGGGTCAACACTGAAGCTTTCTTT
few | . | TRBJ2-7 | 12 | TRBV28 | CASSSPPGEQYF | TGTGCCAGCAGTTCCCCGCCGGGCGAGCAGTACTTC
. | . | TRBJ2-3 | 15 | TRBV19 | CATRLGRGGTDTQYF | TGTGCCACCCGTCTGGGACGCGGGGGCACAGATACGCAGTATTTT
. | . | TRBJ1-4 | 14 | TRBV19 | CASSEGFLGGKLFF | TGTGCCAGTAGTGAAGGATTCCTGGGAGGAAAACTGTTTTTT
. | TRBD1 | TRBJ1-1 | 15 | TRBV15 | CATSRDPDRGLEAFF | TGTGCCACCAGCAGAGATCCGGACAGGGGGCTTGAAGCTTTCTTT
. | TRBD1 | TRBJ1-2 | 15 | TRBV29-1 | CSVSWTGASNYGYTF | TGCAGCGTTTCCTGGACAGGGGCGAGTAACTATGGCTACACCTTC
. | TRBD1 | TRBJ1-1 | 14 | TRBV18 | CASSPHRGWTEAFF | TGTGCCAGCTCACCCCACAGGGGGTGGACTGAAGCTTTCTTT
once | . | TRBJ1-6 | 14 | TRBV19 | CASRKRTDNSPLHF | TGTGCCAGTAGGAAACGGACAGATAATTCACCCCTCCACTTT
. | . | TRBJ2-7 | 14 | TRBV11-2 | CASSLDTGSYEQYF | TGTGCCAGCAGCTTAGATACGGGCTCCTACGAGCAGTACTTC
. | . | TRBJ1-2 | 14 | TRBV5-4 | CASSLVTVDYGYTF | TGTGCCAGCAGCTTGGTGACAGTCGACTATGGCTACACCTTC
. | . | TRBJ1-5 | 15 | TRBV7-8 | CASSLREGSNQPQHF | TGTGCCAGCAGCTTAAGAGAGGGTAGCAATCAGCCCCAGCATTTT
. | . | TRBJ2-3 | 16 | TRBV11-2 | CASSLGTELFTDTQYF | TGTGCCAGCAGCTTAGGGACAGAACTCTTCACAGATACGCAGTATTTT
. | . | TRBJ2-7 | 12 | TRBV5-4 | CASSLRSYEQYF | TGTGCCAGCAGCTTACGCAGCTACGAGCAGTACTTC
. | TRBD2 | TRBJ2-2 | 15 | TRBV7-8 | CASSMTSGNTGELFF | TGTGCCAGCAGCATGACTAGCGGGAACACCGGGGAGCTGTTTTTT
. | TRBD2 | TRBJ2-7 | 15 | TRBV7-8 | CASSLAGGGSYEQYF | TGTGCCAGCAGCTTAGCCGGCGGGGGATCCTACGAGCAGTACTTC
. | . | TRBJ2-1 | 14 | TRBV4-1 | CASSEGTGYNEQFF | TGCGCCAGCAGCGAAGGAACAGGATACAATGAGCAGTTCTTC
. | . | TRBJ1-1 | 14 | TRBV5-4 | CASSLVGGNTEAFF | TGTGCCAGCAGCTTGGTGGGGGGGAACACTGAAGCTTTCTTT
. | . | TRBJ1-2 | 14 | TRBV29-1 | CSVEGRGRDYGYTF | TGCAGCGTTGAAGGCAGGGGTAGGGACTATGGCTACACCTTC
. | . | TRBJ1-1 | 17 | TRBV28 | CASSLPATRSLNTEAFF | TGTGCCAGCAGTTTACCCGCGACACGCAGTTTGAACACTGAAGCTTTCTTT
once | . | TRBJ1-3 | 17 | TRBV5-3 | CARSFLSTRGSGNTIYF | TGTGCCAGAAGCTTTTTGTCCACCCGAGGCTCTGGAAACACCATATATTTT
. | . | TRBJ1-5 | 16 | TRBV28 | CASRNSGPFSNQPQHF | TGTGCCAGCAGAAACTCTGGTCCCTTTAGCAATCAGCCCCAGCATTTT
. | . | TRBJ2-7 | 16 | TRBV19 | CASSMYGTRSSYEQYF | TGTGCCAGTAGTATGTATGGGACTCGCAGCTCCTACGAGCAGTACTTC
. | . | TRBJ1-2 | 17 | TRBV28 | CASSPNGPGVGNYGYTF | TGTGCCAGCAGTCCTAACGGGCCGGGGGTAGGAAACTATGGCTACACCTTC
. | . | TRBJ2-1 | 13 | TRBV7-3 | CASSSNADYEQFF | TGTGCCAGCAGCTCCAATGCGGACTATGAGCAGTTCTTC
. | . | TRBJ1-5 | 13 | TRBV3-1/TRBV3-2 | CASSLSRDQPQHF | TGTGCCAGCAGCCTTTCCAGGGATCAGCCCCAGCATTTT
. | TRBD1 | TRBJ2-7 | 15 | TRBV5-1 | CASRSAGTGNREQYF | TGCGCCAGCAGATCCGCCGGGACAGGGAATCGGGAGCAGTACTTC
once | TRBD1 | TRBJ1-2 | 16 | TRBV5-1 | CASSLDPSSGGYGYTF | TGCGCCAGCAGCTTGGACCCGTCGTCAGGGGGTTATGGCTACACCTTC
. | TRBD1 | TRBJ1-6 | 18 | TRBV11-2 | CASSPQGGGGTYNSPLHF | TGTGCCAGCAGCCCACAGGGGGGCGGGGGCACGTATAATTCACCCCTCCACTTT
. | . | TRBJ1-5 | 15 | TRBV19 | CASNGGTSSNQPQHF | TGTGCCAGTAACGGCGGTACCTCTAGCAATCAGCCCCAGCATTTT
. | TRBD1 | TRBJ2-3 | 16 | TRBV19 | CASSIARGRGTDTQYF | TGTGCCAGTAGTATAGCGAGGGGGCGAGGCACAGATACGCAGTATTTT
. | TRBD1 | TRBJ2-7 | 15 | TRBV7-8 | CASSLTRDRPREQYF | TGTGCCAGCAGCCTCACCCGGGACAGGCCTCGCGAGCAGTACTTC
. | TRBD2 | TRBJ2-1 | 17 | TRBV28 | CASSSPGREVAYNEQFF | TGTGCCAGCAGTTCCCCTGGGCGGGAGGTTGCCTACAATGAGCAGTTCTTC
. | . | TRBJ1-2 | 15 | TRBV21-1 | CASSKGQGAGRGYTF | TGTGCCAGCAGCAAAGGGCAGGGGGCAGGACGAGGCTACACCTTC
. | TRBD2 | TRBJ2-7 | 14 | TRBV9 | CASSVEAGEGEQYF | TGTGCCAGCAGCGTAGAGGCGGGAGAAGGGGAGCAGTACTTC
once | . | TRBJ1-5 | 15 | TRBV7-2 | CASSLRSGVGQPQHF | TGTGCCAGCAGCTTAAGATCAGGGGTAGGCCAGCCCCAGCATTTT
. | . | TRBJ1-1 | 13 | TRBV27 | CASSLQGNTEAFF | TGTGCCAGCAGTTTACAGGGGAACACTGAAGCTTTCTTT
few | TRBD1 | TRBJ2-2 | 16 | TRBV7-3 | CASSFRQGANTGELFF | TGTGCCAGCAGCTTCCGACAGGGGGCGAACACCGGGGAGCTGTTTTTT
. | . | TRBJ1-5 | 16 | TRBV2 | CASSLSTGYSNQPQHF | TGTGCCAGCAGTCTCTCCACAGGGTATAGCAATCAGCCCCAGCATTTT
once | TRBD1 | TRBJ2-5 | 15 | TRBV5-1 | CASSTRTGREETQYF | TGCGCCAGCAGCACACGGACAGGCAGGGAAGAGACCCAGTACTTC
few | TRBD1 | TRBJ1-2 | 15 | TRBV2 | CASRSGTGINYGYTF | TGTGCCAGCAGATCCGGGACAGGGATTAACTATGGCTACACCTTC
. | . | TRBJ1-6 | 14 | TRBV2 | CASSEGFQNSPLHF | TGTGCCAGCAGTGAAGGATTCCAGAATTCACCCCTCCACTTT
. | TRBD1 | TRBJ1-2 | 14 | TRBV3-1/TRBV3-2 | CASSQGGGTDGYTF | TGTGCCAGCAGCCAAGGTGGAGGGACAGATGGCTACACCTTC
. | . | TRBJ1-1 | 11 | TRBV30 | CAWNRDTEAFF | TGTGCCTGGAACCGGGACACTGAAGCTTTCTTT
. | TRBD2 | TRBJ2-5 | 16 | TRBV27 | CASSLGAGGNPETQYF | TGTGCCAGCAGTTTAGGGGCGGGAGGGAACCCAGAGACCCAGTACTTC
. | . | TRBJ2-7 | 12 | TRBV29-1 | CSVGSDYYEQYF | TGCAGCGTTGGGTCCGACTACTACGAGCAGTACTTC
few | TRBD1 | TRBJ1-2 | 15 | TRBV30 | CAYYSGTGIYYGYTF | TGTGCCTACTACTCCGGGACAGGGATTTACTATGGCTACACCTTC
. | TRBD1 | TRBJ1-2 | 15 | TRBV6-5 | CASRSPDRGGYGYTF | TGTGCCAGCAGATCACCAGACAGGGGAGGATATGGCTACACCTTC
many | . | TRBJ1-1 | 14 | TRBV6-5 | CASRLHTGNTEAFF | TGTGCCAGCAGGCTTCATACAGGGAACACTGAAGCTTTCTTT
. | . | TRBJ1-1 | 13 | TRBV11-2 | CASSPRSNTEAFF | TGTGCCAGCAGCCCCCGGTCGAACACTGAAGCTTTCTTT